This TCR beta chain was sequenced during a study of human T cells and chemical hapten exposure. The wider study: Variation in per-sample TCR yields came mainly from small pooled library volume differences.

As for time point: pre-sensitization, week 0. Treatment of the sample: therapeutic diphenylcyclopropenone sensitization with weekly scalp DPC. Total RNA was extracted from unfractionated whole blood. This clonotype was counted many times. TCRdb re-derived calls from the RACE reads in MiXCR, one entry per CDR3 protein. The repertoire holds approximately 400,000 distinct CDR3 sequences, 4% to 6% seen once, with 2.5% to 3% in the top ten. Germline V gene sequence: CDR1 SGHVS, CDR2 FNYEAQ. Trimming at V came to 5 bases and at J to 3 bases, leaving 10 bases not matched to a gene. This CDR3 has 16 amino acids.

The chain uses TRBV7-6 and TRBJ2-3, with 8 nucleotides matching TRBD2. The sequence came from a woman aged 45-65 years with alopecia areata. Some clones in this sample may be carry-over from other donors' samples. The material sequenced was whole blood, taken in connection with sensitization to the hapten diphenylcyclopropenone (DPC). The CDR3 reads CASSPGRRGGTDTQYF. DNA for the CDR3: TGTGCCAGCAGCCCGGGGCGCCGGGGGGGTACAGATACGCAGTATTTT.